This TCR beta chain was documented in a study of blood T cell repertoires in COVID-19. In the source study's methods: Cell counts per sample came from amplifying reference gene primers. TCRdb keeps only in-frame clones here, not all; method: immunoSEQ multiplex PCR. V and J calls and clone size are those listed in that table; D and trimming were worked out from the DNA. This sample carries around 330,000 clones, 90% of them seen once, and the ten largest clones take 2.6%. The CDR3 sequence is 14 residues long. Looked up from germline, CDR1 is KGHSH and CDR2 is LQKENI. V shed 5 bases and J 4 bases; nucleotides not matched to a gene: 7.

Sequenced input: PBMCs or T cells enriched from blood (not recorded which). The V gene is TRBV18, the J gene TRBJ1-2; 7 nucleotides match TRBD1. The receptor was derived from a man in his 60s who had recovered from COVID-19. CDR3 in amino acids: CASSSDRDAYGYTF. DNA for the CDR3: TGTGCCAGCTCATCCGACAGGGACGCCTATGGCTACACCTTC.